This T cell receptor beta chain was obtained from a study of regulatory T cells in long-lasting Graves disease. The study, taken as a whole, reports: Persistent disease was associated with favored TRBV28 usage and with favored use of TRBJ1-2 and TRBJ2-5.

Both iRepertoire HTBI primers and Arm-PCR of CDR3 regions were used to build the TCR beta libraries. TCRdb re-called the multiplex PCR reads with MiXCR, one entry per CDR3 protein. The table records a few hundred thousand distinct CDR3 sequences, roughly 13% of them present only once. CDR3 length equals 14 residues. V was shortened by 3 bases and J by 5 bases, with 14 bases between the two germline ends. In this sample, this clonotype turned up many times. What it recognizes is unknown. Sample time point: newly diagnosed GD, antithyroid drugs for less than 3 months. PBMCs were the source of the RNA used for TCR sequencing. This sample also belongs to another study, concerning T cells in Graves' hyperthyroidism and ophthalmopathy. That study adds: TCR CDR3 underwent first-round RT-PCR with the HTBI primer set.

The chain employs TRBV12-3 or TRBV12-4 and TRBJ2-7, with D perhaps matching TRBD1 or TRBD2 (6 bases each). The material sequenced was peripheral blood mononuclear cells (PBMCs), taken at new diagnosis, from a patient treated with antithyroid drugs. This receptor was identified in a man aged 25-45 years with Graves disease. The CDR3 loop is CASSFGGDGDEQYF. The CDR3 nucleotides read TGTGCCAGCAGTTTCGGGGGCGACGGGGACGAGCAGTACTTC.